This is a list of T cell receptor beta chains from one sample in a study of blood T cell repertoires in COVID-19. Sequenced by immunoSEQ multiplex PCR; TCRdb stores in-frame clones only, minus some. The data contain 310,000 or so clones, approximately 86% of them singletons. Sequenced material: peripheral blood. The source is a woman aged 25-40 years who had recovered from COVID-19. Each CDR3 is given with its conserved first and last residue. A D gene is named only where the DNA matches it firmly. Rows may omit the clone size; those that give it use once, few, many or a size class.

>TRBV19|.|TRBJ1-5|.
TGTGCCAGTAGGACTGGGGGGAACCAGCCCCAGCATTTT
CASRTGGNQPQHF
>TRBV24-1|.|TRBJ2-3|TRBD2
TGTGCCACCAGGCCTAGCGGGGCAGATACGCAGTATTTT
CATRPSGADTQYF
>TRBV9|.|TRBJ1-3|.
TGTGCCAGCAGCACAGCCGACAGGACTTCCTCTGGAAACACCATATATTTT
CASSTADRTSSGNTIYF
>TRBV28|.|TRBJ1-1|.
TGTGCCAGCAGACCGACAGTGAACACTGAAGCTTTCTTT
CASRPTVNTEAFF
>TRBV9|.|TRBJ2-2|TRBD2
TGTGCCAGCAGCGTAGGGGCGGGAGTGGTCACCGGGGAGCTGTTTTTT
CASSVGAGVVTGELFF
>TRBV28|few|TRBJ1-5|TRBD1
TGTGCCAGCAGCCCACAGGGGAACAATCAGCCCCAGCATTTT
CASSPQGNNQPQHF
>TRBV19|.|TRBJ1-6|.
TGTGCCAGTACCACCGGGTTAGGATCACCCCTCCACTTT
CASTTGLGSPLHF
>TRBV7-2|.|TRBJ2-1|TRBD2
TGTGCCAGCAGCTTAGGGGGACTAGCGGCATTCAATGAGCAGTTCTTC
CASSLGGLAAFNEQFF
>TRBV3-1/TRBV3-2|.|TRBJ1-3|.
TGTGCCAGCAGCCGAGAGGGACACTCTGGAAACACCATATATTTT
CASSREGHSGNTIYF
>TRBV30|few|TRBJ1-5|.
TGTGCCTGGAGTGTAAGCGGAAATCAGCCCCAGCATTTT
CAWSVSGNQPQHF
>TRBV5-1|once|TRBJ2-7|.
TGCGCCAGCAGCCCCGGACAGCAATACGAGCAGTACTTC
CASSPGQQYEQYF
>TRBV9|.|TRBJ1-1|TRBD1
TGTGCCAGCCGGAAAATCTTGACAGGGGTCGGGGTGAACACTGAAGCTTTCTTT
CASRKILTGVGVNTEAFF
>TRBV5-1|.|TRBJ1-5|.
TGCGCCAGCAGCTGGGAGGGGGTTGGCAATCAGCCCCAGCATTTT
CASSWEGVGNQPQHF
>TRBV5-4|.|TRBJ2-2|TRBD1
TGTGCCAGCAGCTTTCCGGGACAGCCAGCCACCGGGGAGCTGTTTTTT
CASSFPGQPATGELFF
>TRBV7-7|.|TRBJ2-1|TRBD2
TGTGCTAGCAGCCCCCGGGGGGGGTATGAGCAGTTCTTC
CASSPRGGYEQFF
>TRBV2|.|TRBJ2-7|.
TGTGCCAGCAGTGAGCGATCGGTTGTCGAGCAGTACTTC
CASSERSVVEQYF
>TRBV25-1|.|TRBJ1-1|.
TGTGCCAGCAGTGAGCAGACAGGCCTTAGTGCTGAAGCTTTCTTT
CASSEQTGLSAEAFF
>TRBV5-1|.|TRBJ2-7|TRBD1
TGCGCCAGCAGGGCAGGGGGCCCCTACGAGCAGTACTTC
CASRAGGPYEQYF
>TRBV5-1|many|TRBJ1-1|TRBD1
TGCGCCAGCAGCGCCGGGACAGGGAATACTGAAGCTTTCTTT
CASSAGTGNTEAFF
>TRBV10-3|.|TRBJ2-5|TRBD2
TGTGCCATCAGGGAGCCTACTAGCGGGGGGCCAGGGAGAGAGACCCAGTACTTC
CAIREPTSGGPGRETQYF
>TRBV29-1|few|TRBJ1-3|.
TGCAGCGTTGAAGATCAGGCGACAGCTGATCCCCTCTTCTCTGGAAACACCATATATTTT
CSVEDQATADPLFSGNTIYF
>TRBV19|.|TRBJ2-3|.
TGTGCCAGTAGCCGAGGAACAGGTTACACAGATACGCAGTATTTT
CASSRGTGYTDTQYF
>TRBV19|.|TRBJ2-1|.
TGTGCCAGTAGTATAGGGAGCTACAATGAGCAGTTCTTC
CASSIGSYNEQFF
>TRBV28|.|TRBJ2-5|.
TGTGCCAGCACCGACAGTCAAGAGACCCAGTACTTC
CASTDSQETQYF